What follows are 29 T cell receptor beta chains derived from one specimen sequenced in a study of Ad26.COV2.S vaccination and SARS-CoV-2 variants. Treatment given: about 20 received Ad26.COV2.S at low or high dose, single or two shots; 5 received placebo; per-sample allocation not given. The samples were gathered on day 63 after the first injection of vaccine or placebo. TCRdb's table, derived via immunoSEQ multiplex PCR, lists solely in-frame clones and lacks some. The sample has approximately 400,000 clones; 70% to 90% are singletons. The sample was peripheral blood, taken in a trial of Ad26.COV2.S vaccine versus placebo. Every receptor here comes from a person aged 18-60 years who received the Ad26.COV2.S COVID-19 vaccine or a placebo.

The chain recombines TRBV6-5 with TRBJ2-1; 8 bases match TRBD2. CDR1 MNHEY and CDR2 SVGAGI come from the germline V gene. The V gene end was trimmed by 0 bases and the J gene end by 8 bases; junction bases not matched to a gene: 9. This CDR3 region has 16 residues. For the CDR3, the DNA is TGTGCCAGCAGTTACTCTATGGCGGGAGGAACAGATGAGCAGTTCTTC. This encodes CASSYSMAGGTDEQFF.

Notes on this clone: The sample carries other DNA sequences with the same CDR3. The rearrangement uses TRBV14 and TRBJ2-5; no firm D call. Germline V gives CDR1 SGHDN, CDR2 FVKESK. V lost 4 bases to trimming and J lost 4 bases, with 4 bases between them. CDR3 size: 11 residues. Here the CDR3 DNA reads TGTGCCAGCAGCCTCGGAGAGACCCAGTACTTC. Protein: CASSLGETQYF.

The V gene is TRBV2, the J gene TRBJ2-5; D uncertain. This CDR3 contains 13 residues. Trimming took 5 bases from V and 3 from J, leaving 10 bases between them. Germline CDR1 SNHLY, CDR2 FYNNEI. The CDR3 region has the DNA TGTGCCAGCAGTCTGCAGTCCAAAGAGACCCAGTACTTC. The encoded protein is CASSLQSKETQYF.

This chain links TRBV19 with TRBJ2-7; D is unclear. The ends were cut back, 5 bases at V and 4 bases at J, with 12 bases in the middle. The germline gives CDR1 LNHDA, CDR2 SQIVND (reference sequence). The CDR3 length is 13 residues. Here the CDR3 reads CASSARLAYEQYF. The CDR3 DNA sequence: TGTGCCAGTAGTGCCCGACTGGCGTACGAGCAGTACTTC.

This clone was seen a single time. A single base separates this from a much larger clone, so it may be a read error. This chain links TRBV3-1 (or the pseudogene TRBV3-2) with TRBJ2-7; D ambiguous. This CDR3 contains 12 residues. Germline loops: CDR1 LGHDT, CDR2 YNNKEL (reference sequence). Trimming removed 4 bases at V and 0 bases at J, with 4 bases between. CDR3 protein: CASSPSSYEQYF. CDR3 bases: TGTGCCAGCAGCCCTAGCTCCTACGAGCAGTACTTC.

Here the CDR3 reads CAWSADRGSGNTIYF. The CDR3 DNA reads TGTGCCTGGAGTGCCGACAGGGGGAGTGGAAACACCATATATTTT. The rearrangement links TRBV30 to TRBJ1-3; 9 bases map to TRBD1. Germline loops: CDR1 GTSNPN, CDR2 SVGIG (reference sequence). CDR3 size: 15 residues. With V trimmed by 1 base and J by 3 bases, 4 bases remained unmatched.

In its sample, this clone was seen a few times. This chain joins TRBV2 and TRBJ1-1; 8 nucleotides agree with TRBD1. In germline, CDR1 is SNHLY, CDR2 FYNNEI. Unmatched junction bases numbered 2, after V lost 7 bases and J lost 1 base. There are 13 residues in the CDR3. CDR3 region: CASTGQGNTEAFF. The CDR3 DNA follows: TGTGCCAGCACAGGACAGGGGAACACTGAAGCTTTCTTT.

The chain links TRBV5-1 to TRBJ2-1; D remains unclear. V lost 3 bases and J lost 4, with 11 bases in between. The germline V gene encodes CDR1 SGHRS and CDR2 YFSETQ. The CDR3 runs to 14 residues. For the CDR3, the DNA is TGCGCCAGCAGCTCGGACGGGTCGTACAATGAGCAGTTCTTC. It encodes CASSSDGSYNEQFF. The full variable domain, rest sourced from reference TRBV5-1 and TRBJ2-1, is KAGVTQTPRYLIKTRGQQVTLSCSPISGHRSVSWYQQTPGQGLQFLFEYFSETQRNKGNFPGRFSGRQFSNSRSEMNVSTLELGDSALYLCASSSDGSYNEQFFGPGTRLTVL.

This clone was seen once. The chain carries TRBV15 and TRBJ2-3, with 9 bases aligning to TRBD2. The V segment lost 4 bases and the J segment 4 bases; nucleotides outside the gene matches: 6. In germline, CDR1 is LNHNV, CDR2 YYDKDF (reference sequence). The CDR3 length is 15 residues. CDR3 amino acids: CATSTSSGVPDTQYF. CDR3 bases: TGTGCCACCAGCACCTCTAGCGGGGTCCCAGATACGCAGTATTTT.

The J gene is TRBJ2-3, the V gene TRBV19; D may be TRBD2 (5 bases). Germline V gives CDR1 LNHDA, CDR2 SQIVND (reference sequence). V lost 5 bases and J lost 2, with 14 bases in between. The CDR3 contains 15 residues. The chain's CDR3 is CASSWVEGFTDTQYF. In nucleotides, the CDR3 is TGTGCCAGTAGTTGGGTCGAGGGATTCACAGATACGCAGTATTTT.

The chain uses TRBV6-2 or TRBV6-3 and TRBJ2-3, with 9 bases lining up with TRBD2. The CDR3 spans 15 residues. Trimming at V came to 0 bases and at J to 7 bases, leaving 5 bases not matched to a gene. CDR1 MNHEY and CDR2 SVGEGT come from the germline V gene. CDR3 coding DNA: TGTGCCAGCAGTTACTCGTCTAGCGGGATCTATACGCAGTATTTT. Residues: CASSYSSSGIYTQYF.

The V gene is TRBV12-3 or TRBV12-4, the J gene TRBJ2-7; no reliable D call. V was shortened by 2 bases and J by 7 bases, with 9 bases between the two germline ends. This CDR3 is 12 amino acids long. The CDR3 reads CASSLPLLEQYF. For the CDR3, the DNA is TGTGCCAGCAGTTTACCCCTCTTGGAGCAGTACTTC.

The genes are TRBV19 and TRBJ2-1; D call uncertain. CDR3 size: 14 residues. CDR1 is LNHDA and CDR2 is SQIVND in the germline V gene (reference sequence). V was cut by 2 bases and J by 13 bases, with 18 bases left in between. DNA for the CDR3: TGTGCCAGTAGTATAAGCAGAGTTGGTAGAGCTCAGTTCTTC. This sequence encodes CASSISRVGRAQFF.

The rearrangement joins TRBV5-1 to TRBJ1-4, with D possibly matching TRBD1 (5 bases). This CDR3 comprises 14 residues. Germline CDR1 reads SGHRS; CDR2 reads YFSETQ. V shed 2 bases and J shed 6 bases, with 11 bases lying between them. The DNA for the CDR3 is TGCGCCAGCAGCTTTGGCAGGGCGGATGAAAAACTGTTTTTT. This gives the protein CASSFGRADEKLFF.

Only one count was recorded for this clone. CDR3 sequence: CASSLESGYTGELFF. CDR3 DNA sequence: TGCGCCAGCAGCTTGGAGTCGGGGTACACCGGGGAGCTGTTTTTT. The J gene is TRBJ2-2, the V gene TRBV5-1; maybe TRBD2 (5 bases). V was clipped by 0 bases and J by 3 bases, with 9 bases between them. This CDR3 has 15 residues. The germline V gene encodes CDR1 SGHRS and CDR2 YFSETQ.

The chain couples TRBV4-3 to TRBJ1-1, with TRBD1 matching 7 bases. CDR1 and CDR2 (germline): LGHNA, YSLEER. The CDR3 spans 15 residues. The V and J ends lost 0 bases and 5 bases, in that order; junction bases with no gene match: 6. The CDR3 protein is CASSQEPRQGTEAFF. The DNA of the CDR3 is TGCGCCAGCAGCCAAGAACCCCGACAGGGAACTGAAGCTTTCTTT.

The chain joins TRBV2 to TRBJ2-3; no definite D call. Trimming removed 11 bases at V and 2 bases at J, with 11 bases between. Germline lookup yields CDR1 SNHLY and CDR2 FYNNEI. The CDR3 extends over 12 amino acids. The CDR3 DNA follows: TGTGCCGGTGAAACGAACACAGATACGCAGTATTTT. This sequence encodes CAGETNTDTQYF.

At least ten counts were recorded for this clone. The rearrangement uses TRBV28 and TRBJ2-7, with 9 nucleotides matching TRBD1. Trimming cost V 6 bases and J 4 bases; bases outside gene matches: 13. This CDR3 is built from 16 residues. Looked up from germline, CDR1 is MDHEN and CDR2 is SYDVKM. Here the CDR3 DNA reads TGTGCCAGCAGCCCCCGCCCGGGACAGGGCACGTACGAGCAGTACTTC. It translates to CASSPRPGQGTYEQYF.

The V and J genes are TRBV5-1 and TRBJ2-3, with D maybe TRBD2 (6 bases). CDR3 length: 17 amino acids. V was shortened by 2 bases and J by 1 base, with 17 bases between the two germline ends. The germline CDR1 and CDR2 sequences are SGHRS and YFSETQ. The CDR3 loop reads CASSFGGGGKRTDTQYF. DNA for the CDR3: TGCGCCAGCAGCTTTGGTGGCGGCGGGAAACGCACAGATACGCAGTATTTT. The whole variable domain, filled in from reference TRBV5-1 and TRBJ2-3, reads KAGVTQTPRYLIKTRGQQVTLSCSPISGHRSVSWYQQTPGQGLQFLFEYFSETQRNKGNFPGRFSGRQFSNSRSEMNVSTLELGDSALYLCASSFGGGGKRTDTQYFGPGTRLTVL.

This sequence joins TRBV5-1 and TRBJ1-5; no firm D call. CDR1 is SGHRS and CDR2 is YFSETQ in the germline V gene. This CDR3 has 14 amino acids. V lost 0 bases to trimming and J lost 5 bases, with 9 bases between them. The CDR3 DNA follows: TGCGCCAGCAGCTTGGCCGGGAGTGATCAGCCCCAGCATTTT. This translates into CASSLAGSDQPQHF.

CDR3 sequence: CASSDPGEQYF. The CDR3 DNA reads as TGTGCCAGCAGTGACCCGGGCGAGCAGTACTTC. This chain links TRBV6-2 or TRBV6-3 with TRBJ2-7; D is unclear. The germline V gene has CDR1 MNHEY and CDR2 SVGEGT. This CDR3 spans 11 amino acids. V was trimmed by 5 bases and J by 6 bases, leaving 8 bases between them.

This clone was recorded only once. The chain joins TRBV28 to TRBJ2-4; D is unclear. This CDR3 comprises 15 residues. Trimming removed 5 bases at V and 3 bases at J, with 14 bases between. Germline V lookup: CDR1 MDHEN, CDR2 SYDVKM. The CDR3 reads CASSLAPMGKNIQYF. DNA of the CDR3: TGTGCCAGCAGTCTCGCCCCCATGGGCAAAAACATTCAGTACTTC.

The chain combines TRBV7-8 with TRBJ2-7; TRBD2 might be the D (6 bases). The CDR3 has 15 amino acids. The V end was cut by 0 bases, the J end by 7 bases, with 16 bases between. The germline gives CDR1 SGHVS, CDR2 FQNEAQ. DNA of the CDR3: TGTGCCAGCAGCTTAGCGCCGAGTCGGGGGAGGGAGCAGTACTTC. Protein: CASSLAPSRGREQYF.

This rearrangement joins TRBV30 to TRBJ2-5; 10 nucleotides align to TRBD2. V shed 0 bases, J shed 9 bases, and the junction held 13 bases outside the gene matches. The CDR3 length is 16 residues. Germline lookup yields CDR1 GTSNPN and CDR2 SVGIG (reference sequence). Here the CDR3 DNA reads TGTGCCTGGAGTGTACGGACGACTAGCGGGTTCGTGGCCCAGTACTTC. This codes for CAWSVRTTSGFVAQYF.

This clone has a single count. The V gene is TRBV25-1, the J gene TRBJ2-7; D perhaps matches TRBD1 (6 bases). The CDR3 is made up of 13 amino acids. Germline V lookup: CDR1 MGHDK, CDR2 SYGVNS. V lost 4 bases and J lost 9, with 16 bases in between. The CDR3 DNA is TGTGCCAGCAGTGGTTATACAGGGCCCGGGCAGTACTTC. This codes for CASSGYTGPGQYF.

The rearrangement joins TRBV7-6 to TRBJ2-7, with TRBD1 matching over 8 bases. The CDR3 consists of 14 residues. The germline gives CDR1 SGHVS, CDR2 FNYEAQ. J lost 5 bases, V lost 5 bases, and 8 bases had no gene match. The CDR3 sequence: CASSTRQGRNEQYF. The CDR3 DNA reads as TGTGCCAGCAGCACCCGACAGGGGCGGAACGAGCAGTACTTC.

V and J are TRBV10-1 and TRBJ2-1, with D maybe TRBD2 (6 bases). This CDR3 contains 16 residues. Germline assignment: CDR1 WNHNN and CDR2 SYGVQD (reference sequence). V shed 2 bases and J shed 7 bases, with 18 bases lying between them. The CDR3 nucleotides read TGCGCCAGCAGTGAGACGAGTGGGGCAGGGAGGAATGAGCAGTTCTTC. It specifies CASSETSGAGRNEQFF.

The CDR3, as DNA: TGTGCCTGGAGTCCCCGAATCGGACAGGGAAACACTGAAGCTTTCTTT. This codes for CAWSPRIGQGNTEAFF. This chain joins TRBV30 and TRBJ1-1; 8 positions agree with TRBD1. Germline loops: CDR1 GTSNPN, CDR2 SVGIG (reference sequence). With V trimmed by 2 bases and J by 2 bases, 10 bases remained unmatched. The CDR3 covers 16 residues. The whole variable domain, filled in from reference TRBV30 and TRBJ1-1, reads SQTIHQWPATLVQPVGSPLSLECTVEGTSNPNLYWYRQAAGRGLQLLFYSVGIGQISSEVPQNLSASRPQDRQFILSSKKLLLSDSGFYLCAWSPRIGQGNTEAFFGQGTRLTVV.

This clone was picked up one time. This rearrangement joins TRBV19 to TRBJ2-4, with 11 positions matching TRBD2. The V and J ends lost 5 bases and 0 bases, in that order; junction bases with no gene match: 6. Germline V lookup: CDR1 LNHDA, CDR2 SQIVND (reference sequence). The CDR3 is 17 residues long. Here the CDR3 DNA reads TGTGCCAGTAGTGTGGGACTAGCGGTACTAGCCAAAAACATTCAGTACTTC. As protein: CASSVGLAVLAKNIQYF. The entire variable domain, with the rest obtained from reference TRBV19 and TRBJ2-4, is as follows: DGGITQSPKYLFRKEGQNVTLSCEQNLNHDAMYWYRQDPGQGLRLIYYSQIVNDFQKGDIAEGYSVSREKKESFPLTVTSAQKNPTAFYLCASSVGLAVLAKNIQYFGAGTRLSVL.